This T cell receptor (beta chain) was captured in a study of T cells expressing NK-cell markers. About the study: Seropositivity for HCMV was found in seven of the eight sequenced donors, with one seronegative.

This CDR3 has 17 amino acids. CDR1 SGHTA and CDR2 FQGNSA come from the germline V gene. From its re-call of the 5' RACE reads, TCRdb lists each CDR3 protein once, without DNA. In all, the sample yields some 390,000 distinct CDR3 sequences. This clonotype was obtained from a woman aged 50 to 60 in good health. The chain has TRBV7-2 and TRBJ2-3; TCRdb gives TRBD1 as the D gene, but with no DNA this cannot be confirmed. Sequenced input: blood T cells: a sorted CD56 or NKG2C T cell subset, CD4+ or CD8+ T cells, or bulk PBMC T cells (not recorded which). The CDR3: CASSLVGGGGLTDTQYF.